A selection of T cell receptor beta chains follows, all from one sample in a study of shared clonotypes between healthy human individuals. Profiled with immunoSEQ multiplex PCR; TCRdb holds only in-frame clones, not every one. The table includes under 750,000 clones, over 60% detected once. Material: memory CD4+ T cells sorted from blood. These receptors all come from a woman younger than 45 in good health. The CDR3 runs from the conserved cysteine through the conserved F or W. The D gene is left open where the match is weak. Clone sizes are given selectively: once, few, many, or a class where the clone is expanded.

j_call: TRBJ2-6
v_call: TRBV27
d_call: TRBD1
clone_size: .
cdr3_aa: CASSSGTAPVLTF
cdr3_nt: TGTGCCAGCAGCTCCGGGACAGCACCCGTCCTGACTTTC

j_call: TRBJ1-1
v_call: TRBV5-1
d_call: .
clone_size: .
cdr3_aa: CASILRVVRGLNTEAFF
cdr3_nt: TGCGCCAGCATCCTTAGAGTAGTGAGGGGTTTGAACACTGAAGCTTTCTTT

j_call: TRBJ2-3
v_call: TRBV5-1
d_call: .
clone_size: .
cdr3_aa: CASSYWTGRTSTDTQYF
cdr3_nt: TGCGCCAGCAGCTACTGGACCGGTCGAACTAGCACAGATACGCAGTATTTT

j_call: TRBJ2-2
v_call: TRBV11-3
d_call: .
clone_size: .
cdr3_aa: CASSPGRQGSIYTGELFF
cdr3_nt: TGTGCCAGCAGCCCCGGCAGGCAGGGGTCAATATACACCGGGGAGCTGTTTTTT

j_call: TRBJ1-5
v_call: TRBV18
d_call: .
clone_size: .
cdr3_aa: CASSPKHYSNQPQHF
cdr3_nt: TGTGCCAGCTCACCGAAGCACTATAGCAATCAGCCCCAGCATTTT

j_call: TRBJ2-2
v_call: TRBV28
d_call: TRBD2
clone_size: many
cdr3_aa: CASRGTSGRLTGELFF
cdr3_nt: TGTGCCAGCAGAGGGACTAGCGGTAGACTGACCGGGGAGCTGTTTTTT

j_call: TRBJ2-3
v_call: TRBV28
d_call: .
clone_size: few
cdr3_aa: CASVGRIPDTQYF
cdr3_nt: TGTGCCAGCGTGGGCAGAATCCCAGATACGCAGTATTTT

j_call: TRBJ2-7
v_call: TRBV28
d_call: TRBD2
clone_size: .
cdr3_aa: CASSFGGRLWEQYF
cdr3_nt: TGTGCCAGCAGTTTTGGCGGGAGGCTTTGGGAGCAGTACTTC

j_call: TRBJ1-1
v_call: TRBV7-2
d_call: .
clone_size: .
cdr3_aa: CASSLVSDSEAFF
cdr3_nt: TGTGCCAGCAGCTTAGTTTCTGACAGTGAAGCTTTCTTT

j_call: TRBJ2-1
v_call: TRBV18
d_call: .
clone_size: .
cdr3_aa: CASSPGLPSNEQFF
cdr3_nt: TGTGCCAGCTCACCCGGGCTACCCTCCAATGAGCAGTTCTTC

j_call: TRBJ2-5
v_call: TRBV27
d_call: .
clone_size: few
cdr3_aa: CASSTRGRETQYF
cdr3_nt: TGTGCCAGCAGTACCCGGGGCCGGGAGACCCAGTACTTC

j_call: TRBJ2-6
v_call: TRBV7-2
d_call: .
clone_size: once
cdr3_aa: CASSYSDSGANVLTF
cdr3_nt: TGTGCCAGCAGCTACAGTGACTCTGGGGCCAACGTCCTGACTTTC